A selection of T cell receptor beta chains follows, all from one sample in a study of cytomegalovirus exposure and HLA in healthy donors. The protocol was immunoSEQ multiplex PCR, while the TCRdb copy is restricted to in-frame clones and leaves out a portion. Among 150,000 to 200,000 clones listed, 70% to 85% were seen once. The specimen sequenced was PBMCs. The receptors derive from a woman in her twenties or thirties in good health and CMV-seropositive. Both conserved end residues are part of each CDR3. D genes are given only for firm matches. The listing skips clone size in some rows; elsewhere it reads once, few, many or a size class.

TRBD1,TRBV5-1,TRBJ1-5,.,CASSLAGAGGQPQHF,TGCGCCAGCAGCTTGGCCGGGGCAGGGGGTCAGCCCCAGCATTTT
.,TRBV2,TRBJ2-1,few,CASSEAEHYNEQFF,TGTGCCAGCAGTGAAGCTGAGCATTACAATGAGCAGTTCTTC
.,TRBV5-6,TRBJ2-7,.,CASSLGRIYYEQYF,TGTGCCAGCAGCTTGGGGCGGATATATTACGAGCAGTACTTC
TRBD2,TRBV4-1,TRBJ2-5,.,CASSQGVAGVQETQYF,TGCGCCAGCAGCCAAGGGGTAGCGGGAGTCCAGGAGACCCAGTACTTC
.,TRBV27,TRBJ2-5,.,CASSKARQDWAQYF,TGTGCCAGCAGCAAGGCCCGACAAGATTGGGCCCAGTACTTC
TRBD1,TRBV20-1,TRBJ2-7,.,CSARIGQGKYF,TGCAGTGCTAGGATAGGACAGGGGAAGTACTTC
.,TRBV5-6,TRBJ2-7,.,CASSFPGTYEQYF,TGTGCCAGCAGCTTTCCCGGGACCTACGAGCAGTACTTC
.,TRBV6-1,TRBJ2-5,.,CASSLEETQYF,TGTGCCAGCAGTTTAGAAGAGACCCAGTACTTC
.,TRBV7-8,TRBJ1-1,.,CASSLVPGDTEAFF,TGTGCCAGCAGCTTAGTCCCAGGTGATACTGAAGCTTTCTTT
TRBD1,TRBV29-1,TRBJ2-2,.,CSVDRGLAGELFF,TGCAGCGTTGACAGGGGGCTGGCCGGGGAGCTGTTTTTT
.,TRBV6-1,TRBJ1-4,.,CASSTLPRDGEKLFF,TGTGCCAGCAGTACCTTACCCAGGGATGGAGAAAAACTGTTTTTT
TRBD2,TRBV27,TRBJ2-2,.,CASSYQGLANTGELFF,TGTGCCAGCAGTTATCAGGGACTAGCGAACACCGGGGAGCTGTTTTTT
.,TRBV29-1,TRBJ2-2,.,CSVVGLANTGELFF,TGCAGCGTTGTAGGTCTAGCTAACACCGGGGAGCTGTTTTTT
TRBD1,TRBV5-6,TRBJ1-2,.,CASSLGYRGQAYGYTF,TGTGCCAGCAGCTTGGGATATAGGGGGCAAGCATATGGCTACACCTTC
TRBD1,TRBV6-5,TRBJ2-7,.,CASSYSGVQGYNEQYF,TGTGCCAGCAGTTACTCGGGAGTACAGGGGTATAACGAGCAGTACTTC
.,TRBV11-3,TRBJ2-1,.,CASSFSGGLYNEQFF,TGTGCCAGCAGCTTTAGCGGAGGCCTATACAATGAGCAGTTCTTC
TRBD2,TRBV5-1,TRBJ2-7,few,CASSLGGLADTSSYEQYF,TGCGCCAGCAGCTTGGGCGGACTAGCGGACACGAGCTCCTACGAGCAGTACTTC
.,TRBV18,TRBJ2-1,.,CASSPRRDRAVYEQFF,TGTGCCAGCTCACCACGACGGGATCGGGCGGTTTATGAGCAGTTCTTC
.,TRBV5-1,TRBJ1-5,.,CASSLDGGSNQPQHF,TGCGCCAGCAGCTTGGACGGGGGTAGCAATCAGCCCCAGCATTTT
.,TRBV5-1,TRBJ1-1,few,CASSLGGGGNTEAFF,TGCGCCAGCAGCTTGGGGGGGGGCGGGAACACTGAAGCTTTCTTT
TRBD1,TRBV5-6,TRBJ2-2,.,CASSPDRGLLGELFF,TGTGCCAGCAGTCCGGACAGGGGGCTTCTGGGGGAGCTGTTTTTT
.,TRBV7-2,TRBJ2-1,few,CASSLFFSRQDYNEQFF,TGTGCCAGCAGCTTATTCTTCTCCCGACAGGACTACAATGAGCAGTTCTTC
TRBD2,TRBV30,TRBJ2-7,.,CAWSVLAHSGRAPDEQYF,TGTGCCTGGAGTGTACTGGCCCATAGCGGGAGGGCCCCGGACGAGCAGTACTTC
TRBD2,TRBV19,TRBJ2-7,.,CASRGGDDLAYEQYF,TGTGCCAGTAGGGGGGGGGACGACCTCGCCTACGAGCAGTACTTC
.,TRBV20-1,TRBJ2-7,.,CSVLGGGEQYF,TGCAGTGTCTTGGGGGGAGGCGAGCAGTACTTC
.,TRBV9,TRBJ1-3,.,CASSVGSHSGNTIYF,TGTGCCAGCAGCGTAGGGTCACACTCTGGAAACACCATATATTTT
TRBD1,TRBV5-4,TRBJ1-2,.,CASTDSKTGFYYGYTF,TGTGCCAGCACCGATTCAAAGACAGGGTTTTACTATGGCTACACCTTC
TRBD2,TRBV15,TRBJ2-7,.,CATSSLSGSFGQYF,TGTGCCACCAGCAGTCTCAGCGGGAGCTTTGGGCAGTACTTC
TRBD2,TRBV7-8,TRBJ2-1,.,CASSLDPPGGSYNEQFF,TGTGCCAGCAGCTTAGACCCCCCCGGGGGGAGCTACAATGAGCAGTTCTTC
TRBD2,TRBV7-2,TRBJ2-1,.,CASSLEPGGDEQFF,TGTGCCAGCAGCTTAGAGCCGGGAGGGGATGAGCAGTTCTTC
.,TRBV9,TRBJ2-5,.,CASSVPGEGETQYF,TGTGCCAGCAGCGTTCCGGGGGAAGGAGAGACCCAGTACTTC
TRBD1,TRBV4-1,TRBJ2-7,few,CASSQDRTRDRGYEQYF,TGCGCCAGCAGCCAAGACAGGACCAGGGACAGGGGCTACGAGCAGTACTTC
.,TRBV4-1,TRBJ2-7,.,CASSPSVAGPSYEQYF,TGCGCCAGCAGCCCCTCGGTGGCAGGGCCCTCCTACGAGCAGTACTTC
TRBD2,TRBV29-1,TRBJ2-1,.,CSVQYLGGTSGIQRFF,TGCAGCGTACAATATCTCGGGGGGACTAGCGGGATACAACGGTTCTTC
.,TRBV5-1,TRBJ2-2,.,CASSLVPRGQNTGELFF,TGCGCCAGCAGCTTGGTTCCGCGGGGTCAAAACACCGGGGAGCTGTTTTTT
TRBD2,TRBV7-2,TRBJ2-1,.,CASSFRLAGSNEQFF,TGTGCCAGCAGCTTTCGACTAGCGGGGAGCAATGAGCAGTTCTTC
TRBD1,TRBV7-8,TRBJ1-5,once,CASSTGTGNNQPQHF,TGTGCCAGCAGCACCGGGACAGGGAACAATCAGCCCCAGCATTTT
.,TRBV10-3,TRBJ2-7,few,CAIAEGPGSYEQYF,TGTGCCATCGCTGAGGGCCCAGGATCCTACGAGCAGTACTTC
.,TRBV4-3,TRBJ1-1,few,CASSPRGGSEAFF,TGCGCCAGCAGCCCACGTGGCGGGTCTGAAGCTTTCTTT
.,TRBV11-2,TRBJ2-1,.,CASSPLVGSYNEQFF,TGTGCCAGCAGCCCATTGGTCGGCTCCTACAATGAGCAGTTCTTC
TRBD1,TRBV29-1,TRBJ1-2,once,CSVGLGTGGHGYTF,TGCAGCGTTGGTTTGGGGACAGGGGGCCATGGCTACACCTTC
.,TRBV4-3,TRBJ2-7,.,CASSQVARVDEQYF,TGCGCCAGCAGCCAAGTGGCCCGGGTCGACGAGCAGTACTTC
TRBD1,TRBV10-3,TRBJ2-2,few,CAISDGTANTGELFF,TGTGCCATCAGTGACGGGACAGCGAACACCGGGGAGCTGTTTTTT
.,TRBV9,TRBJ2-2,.,CASSVVPTSRRDTGELFF,TGTGCCAGCAGCGTAGTCCCGACTAGTCGAAGGGACACCGGGGAGCTGTTTTTT
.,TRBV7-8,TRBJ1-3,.,CASSPVGLILGNTIYF,TGTGCCAGCAGCCCGGTGGGGCTCATCCTAGGAAACACCATATATTTT
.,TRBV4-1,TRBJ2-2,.,CASSLEGANTGELFF,TGCGCCAGCAGCTTAGAGGGCGCGAACACCGGGGAGCTGTTTTTT
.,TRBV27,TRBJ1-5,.,CASSLFGEGNQPQHF,TGTGCCAGCAGTTTATTCGGGGAGGGCAATCAGCCCCAGCATTTT
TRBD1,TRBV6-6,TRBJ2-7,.,CASSYLPGQGTHEQYF,TGTGCCAGCAGTTACCTCCCGGGACAGGGTACCCACGAGCAGTACTTC
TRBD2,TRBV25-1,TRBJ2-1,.,CASSIVTGLNYNEQFF,TGTGCCAGCAGCATCGTGACGGGACTAAATTACAATGAGCAGTTCTTC
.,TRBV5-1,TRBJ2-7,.,CASSLPEGEQYF,TGCGCCAGCAGCTTGCCCGAGGGCGAGCAGTACTTC
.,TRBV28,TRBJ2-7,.,CASSPSDGLAYEQYF,TGTGCCAGCAGTCCATCGGACGGACTCGCCTACGAGCAGTACTTC
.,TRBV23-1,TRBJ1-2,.,CASSQSSARGANYGYTF,TGCGCCAGCAGTCAATCGTCTGCCAGGGGAGCTAACTATGGCTACACCTTC
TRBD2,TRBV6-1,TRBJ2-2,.,CASSEIGTSIGTGELFF,TGTGCCAGCAGTGAAATCGGGACTAGCATCGGTACCGGGGAGCTGTTTTTT
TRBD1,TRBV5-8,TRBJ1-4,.,CASSPGQQGALATNEKLFF,TGTGCCAGCTCGCCCGGACAGCAGGGGGCACTTGCAACTAATGAAAAACTGTTTTTT
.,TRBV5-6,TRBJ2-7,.,CASSLLAARDEQYF,TGTGCCAGCAGCTTGTTGGCGGCCCGGGACGAGCAGTACTTC
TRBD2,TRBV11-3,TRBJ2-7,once,CASSTAGAPEQYF,TGTGCCAGCAGCACAGCGGGAGCCCCCGAGCAGTACTTC
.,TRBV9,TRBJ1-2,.,CASSPEGANYGYTF,TGTGCCAGCAGCCCCGAAGGGGCTAACTATGGCTACACCTTC